This section outlines one TCR beta chain sequence together with its context. Its antigen is currently unknown. These donors, healthy bone marrow donors, were studied. This sample was included in a study of cytomegalovirus exposure and HLA in healthy donors. General study findings and limits: A later analysis found most CMV-associated TCR beta chains apparently HLA-restricted.

The V and J ends lost 5 bases and 5 bases, in that order; junction bases with no gene match: 4. CDR1 is SGHTA and CDR2 is FQGNSA in the germline V gene. The CDR3 is 13 residues long. Primers for the PCR totalled 60 Vbeta and 13 Jbeta. Sequencing used immunoSEQ multiplex PCR; TCRdb keeps in-frame clones, though not all of them. This sample's clone table lists approximately 120,000 clones. The receptor's source is a woman aged 60 to 75 in good health and CMV-seronegative. V is TRBV7-2 and J is TRBJ2-5; TRBD1 aligns across 8 bases. Sequencing used PBMCs. Here the CDR3 DNA reads TGTGCCAGCAGCAAGGACAGGGTTGAGACCCAGTACTTC. It codes for CASSKDRVETQYF.